This is a list of T cell receptor beta chains from one sample in a study of T cells expressing NK-cell markers. TCRdb derives one entry per CDR3 protein from the 5' RACE reads, leaving out DNA. This repertoire includes about 390,000 distinct CDR3 sequences. Sequencing used blood T cells: a sorted CD56 or NKG2C T cell subset, CD4+ or CD8+ T cells, or bulk PBMC T cells (not recorded which). These receptors all come from a woman between 50 and 59 years old in good health. The CDR3 runs from the conserved cysteine through the conserved F or W.

V gene	J gene	CDR3 protein
TRBV20-1	TRBJ2-7	CSARKGATYEQYF
TRBV10-3	TRBJ1-2	CAISEQGSNYGYTF
TRBV20-1	TRBJ2-3	CSARRGINLDTQYF
TRBV5-1	TRBJ2-4	CASSLGTGGRNIQYF
TRBV5-1	TRBJ2-7	CASRQGFFYEQYF
TRBV4-1	TRBJ1-4	CASSQEAAGRAASGKLFF
TRBV5-1	TRBJ2-1	CASRGSDSYNEQFF
TRBV7-6	TRBJ2-3	CASSLVGRETADTQYF
TRBV4-1	TRBJ2-7	CASSREEDRGYEQYF
TRBV7-9	TRBJ2-7	CASSSLRGRRYEQYF
TRBV14	TRBJ2-7	CASSLNMGSYEQYF
TRBV20-1	TRBJ2-1	CSARALGLVYNEQFF
TRBV15	TRBJ2-7	CATSRAGVRYEQYF
TRBV4-1	TRBJ2-1	CASSRTGTSGIGKQFF
TRBV15	TRBJ1-3	CATSRDYPGNTIYF
TRBV5-1	TRBJ2-3	CASSTRDRGRGDTQYF
TRBV18	TRBJ2-3	CASSETSGMQYF
TRBV5-1	TRBJ2-2	CASSHSTALPGLFF
TRBV29-1	TRBJ2-7	CSVAGSPGEQYF
TRBV6-5	TRBJ1-1	CASSPSRLTEAFF
TRBV4-1	TRBJ2-3	CASSQVYGGAASTDTQYF
TRBV14	TRBJ2-1	CASSQVLAGRQFF
TRBV5-1	TRBJ2-2	CASSKGLGMNTGELFF
TRBV5-1	TRBJ2-3	CASSAGTSPDTDTQYF
TRBV7-6	TRBJ2-7	CASSPGGIEQYF
TRBV3-1	TRBJ2-3	CASSLGTSKDTQYF
TRBV10-3	TRBJ2-5	CAISDPDRGTQYF
TRBV5-4	TRBJ1-6	CASRANGGFASPLHF
TRBV10-3	TRBJ2-1	CAIKHRDSLGEQFF
TRBV5-1	TRBJ2-2	CASSLEHGLAGGITGELFF
TRBV12-3/TRBV12-4	TRBJ2-2	CASSRREVPGELFF
TRBV7-3	TRBJ2-3	CASSLDRDLDTQYF
TRBV12-3/TRBV12-4	TRBJ2-2	CASSKGILAVTGELFF
TRBV24-1	TRBJ2-1	CATSGTGAYNEQFF
TRBV29-1	TRBJ2-1	CSVEVPLAGGPYEQFF